This TCR beta chain came from a study of vaccination and CD4 T cells after COVID-19 (dated by TCRdb to the early 2020s). Describing the broader study: Every convalescent patient had a positive nasal swab PCR test for SARS-CoV-2, with mild disease in nine patients and severe disease in one. In the convalescent cohort there were six males and four females, among whom were two Hispanic individuals, seven Caucasians, two Asians and one multiracial person. Participants got two doses of the Pfizer-BioNTech BNT162b2 vaccine (n=8) or two doses of the Moderna mRNA-1273 vaccine (n=2). Post-COVID blood samples were collected from convalescent patients a median of roughly 100 days after diagnosis, with a range of about 30 to 170 days. Post-vaccine blood samples were collected a median of approximately 68 days after the second vaccine dose, ranging from about 14 to 241 days. Culture stimuli were overlapping spike peptide pools from SARS-CoV-2 and from the common cold coronaviruses HCoV-NL63, HCoV-OC43 and HCoV-229E. Control cultures used a CEFX viral epitope pool as positive control, an HIV-1 Nef peptide pool as negative control, or no peptide. In over 8 COVID-19 convalescent patients and 4 infection-naive healthy vaccine recipients, the spike-specific CD4+ TCR repertoire before mRNA vaccination was compared with the repertoire after mRNA vaccination. Broad study findings and their caveats: An increase in the median number of SARS-CoV-2-reactive clonotypes from approximately 21 after infection to 35 to 40 after vaccination was observed, but the change was not found to be significant. The study included relatively few convalescent patients and did not analyze early timepoints after natural infection. In convalescent patients, a median roughly 83% of post-vaccine SARS-CoV-2-reactive clones were detected only after vaccination, and vaccine-specific priming was suggested by this finding. In convalescent patients, nearly all vaccine-specific clones (304 of 307) were found to be mono-reactive for SARS-CoV-2 spike rather than cross-reactive with common cold coronaviruses.

Looking up the germline V gene yields CDR1 SGHVS and CDR2 FQNEAQ. Including the terminal cysteine and phenylalanine, the CDR3 comprises 15 residues. The CDR3 DNA has 45 bases and is translated from base 1. V is clipped by 2 bases and J by 7 bases, and the sequence between their germline boundaries is 12 bases long. With regard to this clonotype: Its specific antigen is unknown. No much larger clone exists at a distance of one base, and base qualities are not known.

The treatment or condition label, as the study defines it: roughly 10-day PBMC culture with coronavirus spike peptide pools or control peptides (ViraFEST assay). The ViraFEST assay, used in the study, expanded antigen-specific T cells with peptide pools and then identified the expanded clonotypes through TCR sequencing. The positive SARS-CoV-2 PCR tests of the convalescent patients were dated from March to December 2020, before the Alpha, Beta and Delta variants emerged in the United States. Each well held millions of PBMCs cultured with around 10 ug/ml peptide pools in IMDM containing roughly 5% human AB serum and roughly 9 IU/ml IL-2. Half of the culture medium was replaced with fresh IL-2-containing medium on days 3 and 7. After 10 days of culture, CD4+ T cells were isolated by negative selection using the EasySep CD4+ T cell isolation kit. Ficoll-Paque Plus gradient centrifugation was used to isolate PBMCs from whole blood, and the isolated PBMCs were then either used fresh or cryopreserved at -140C. In general, triplicate wells were set up for every culture condition.

The library came from PCR. DNA from cultured CD4+ T cells underwent TCR sequencing with the Oncomine TCR Beta short-read assay at the Johns Hopkins FTIC core. Genomic DNA was extracted from the cultured CD4+ T cells with the QIAamp micro DNA kit. Oncomine TCR Beta libraries from cultured CD4+ T cells were pooled using unique dual indexes and sequenced on an Illumina iSeq 100. The study's processing was this. Non-productive sequences were removed, and CDR3s not starting with C, not ending with F or W, or shorter than 7 amino acids were discarded. Antigen-specific clonotypes were identified with the MANAFEST web application by comparing peptide-stimulated wells with reference and other culture wells. To be called positive, a clone needed an FDR below 0.05, an odds ratio above 5, and a productive frequency above 0.1% in at least two of three replicate wells. Cross-reactive clonotypes were defined as significantly expanded in both SARS-CoV-2 spike wells and at least one common cold coronavirus spike condition. Using R version 3.6.1, CDR3 homology was evaluated through Levenshtein distances (stringdist) along with unrooted phylogenetic trees (ape). TCRdb ran its own pipeline on the public reads, namely fastp trimming at Q25 and MiXCR clone calling, and kept in-frame beta chains. Merged by CDR3 protein, the rows form single entries marked with the most common genes and DNA. The V and J calls and clone size come from TCRdb's table, not from the authors' own analysis. This sample comprises approximately 9,600 distinct CDR3 sequences, roughly 50% of them detected only once. Around 21% of the sample is taken by the ten largest.

The sequenced sample was CD4+ T cells from blood, cultured in vitro. The clonotype originates from a human donor who had recovered from COVID-19. The chain was built from TRBV7-8 and TRBJ1-6, with no confidently assigned D gene. The nucleotide sequence is given as TGTGCCAGCAGCTTAACCTGGGAACAGAATTCACCCCTCCACTTT. This encodes CASSLTWEQNSPLHF.